The 27 T cell receptor beta chains presented below share a single source sample, sequenced in a study of blood T cell repertoires in COVID-19. The repertoire was sequenced with immunoSEQ multiplex PCR; TCRdb's copy has only in-frame clones and lacks some. The sample records over 200,000 clones, around 83% being singletons. Sequenced sample: peripheral blood. These TCRs come from a middle-aged man with active or convalescent COVID-19.

The V call is TRBV7-9, the J call TRBJ1-1; 7 bases agree with TRBD1. Unmatched junction bases numbered 18, after V lost 6 bases and J lost 2 bases. CDR1 and CDR2 (germline): SEHNR, FQNEAQ (reference sequence). This CDR3 region has 18 residues. The CDR3, as DNA: TGTGCCAGCAGACCAAAAGAATTCTGGACAGGACGCAACACTGAAGCTTTCTTT. Its protein is CASRPKEFWTGRNTEAFF.

This clone was recorded a few times. The chain couples TRBV27 to TRBJ1-2; possibly TRBD1 for D (6 bases). This CDR3 has 15 amino acids. Trimming removed 0 bases at V and 7 bases at J, with 15 bases between. CDR1 is MNHEY and CDR2 is SMNVEV in the germline V gene (reference sequence). The DNA of the CDR3 is TGTGCCAGCAGTTTATCTGCGGGGGCTCAAGGTGGCTACACCTTC. This translates into CASSLSAGAQGGYTF.

In its sample, this clone was seen once. V usage is TRBV19 and J usage is TRBJ2-7; D is ambiguous. Germline CDR1 and CDR2: LNHDA and SQIVND (reference sequence). CDR3 length: 13 amino acids. Trimming pared 5 bases from V and 3 bases from J, leaving 11 bases between. The CDR3 region is CASSFGRFYEQYF. CDR3 DNA sequence: TGTGCCAGTAGTTTTGGCCGCTTCTACGAGCAGTACTTC.

CDR3 nucleotide sequence: TGTGCCAGTAGTACGGGACAGGGGGAGGGCTACACCTTC. Protein product: CASSTGQGEGYTF. This chain uses TRBV19 with TRBJ1-2; TRBD1 matches 11 bases. Germline CDR1 LNHDA, CDR2 SQIVND (reference sequence). There are 13 residues in the CDR3. The trim removed 4 bases at V and 8 bases at J, leaving 3 bases unmatched.

The chain employs TRBV24-1 and TRBJ1-2; D ambiguous. Germline lookup yields CDR1 KGHDR and CDR2 SFDVKD. The CDR3 is 14 residues long. Trimming took off 6 bases at V and 1 base at J, with 11 bases between the two ends. CDR3 nucleotide sequence: TGTGCCACCAGTTCCACGACAAATAACTATGGCTACACCTTC. It yields the protein CATSSTTNNYGYTF.

The V call is TRBV9, the J call TRBJ2-5, with 12 bases lining up with TRBD2. After removal of 0 bases from V and 4 bases from J, the junction contained 13 bases not matched to a gene. There are 19 residues in the CDR3. Germline CDR1 reads SGDLS; CDR2 reads YYNGEE. The CDR3 sequence: CASSVATGWGTSGPETQYF. CDR3 coding DNA: TGTGCCAGCAGCGTAGCTACGGGGTGGGGGACTAGCGGGCCAGAGACCCAGTACTTC. Full variable domain (remainder filled in from reference TRBV9 and TRBJ2-5): DSGVTQTPKHLITATGQRVTLRCSPRSGDLSVYWYQQSLDQGLQFLIQYYNGEERAKGNILERFSAQQFPDLHSELNLSSLELGDSALYFCASSVATGWGTSGPETQYFGPGTRLLVL.

V usage is TRBV2 and J usage is TRBJ2-2; 8 positions agree with TRBD1. Germline V gene lookup returns CDR1 SNHLY and CDR2 FYNNEI. Trimming took 10 bases from V and 5 from J; bases not matched to a gene: 6. The CDR3 has 13 residues. The CDR3 spells CATRQGTTGELFF. As DNA, the CDR3 is TGTGCCACGCGACAGGGGACGACCGGGGAGCTGTTTTTT.

This clone has just a few counts. J is TRBJ2-7 and V is TRBV19; D may be TRBD1 (6 bases). The germline V and J ends were trimmed by 10 bases and 4 bases, with 11 bases remaining between them. The length of the CDR3 is 11 residues. Germline-derived CDR1 and CDR2 are LNHDA and SQIVND (reference sequence). The CDR3 DNA reads as TGTGCCACCAGGGGCGGATACGAGCAGTACTTC. This gives the protein CATRGGYEQYF.

This clone was counted a few times. The chain is built from TRBV7-2 and TRBJ2-7; TRBD2 agrees at 9 bases. V shed 4 bases, J shed 7 bases, and the junction held 11 bases outside the gene matches. Per the germline V gene, CDR1 is SGHTA and CDR2 is FQGNSA. This CDR3 contains 15 residues. The CDR3 is CASSSLAGVLGEQYF. CDR3 sequence (DNA): TGTGCCAGCAGCTCGTTAGCGGGAGTTTTGGGTGAGCAGTACTTC.

The count of this clone is one. This sequence joins TRBV2 and TRBJ1-5; no firm D call. The CDR3 sequence is 17 residues long. V was pared by 6 bases and J by 0 bases, with 18 bases between. The germline V gene has CDR1 SNHLY and CDR2 FYNNEI. The CDR3 DNA follows: TGTGCCAGCAGGGCAAGAGGCGTCGTAGATAGCAATCAGCCCCAGCATTTT. It translates to CASRARGVVDSNQPQHF.

This clone was counted between two and nine times. CDR3 DNA: TGTGCCAGCAGCTATGACTATAACACCGGGGAGCTGTTTTTT. This sequence encodes CASSYDYNTGELFF. This chain connects TRBV7-2 to TRBJ2-2; D is possibly TRBD2 (5 bases). The CDR3 runs to 14 residues. In germline, CDR1 is SGHTA, CDR2 FQGNSA. Trimming shortened V by 4 bases and J by 2 bases, and 8 bases separated the two germline ends.

This clone was observed a few times. The rearrangement uses TRBV11-2 and TRBJ1-4; D is possibly TRBD1 (6 bases). V shed 7 bases and J shed 0 bases, with 15 bases lying between them. The CDR3 runs 16 residues. The V gene's germline CDR1 is SGHAT and CDR2 FQNNGV. The CDR3 DNA reads TGTGCCAGCACCAGAAGACAGGACGCAACTAATGAAAAACTGTTTTTT. This encodes CASTRRQDATNEKLFF.

The J gene is TRBJ1-1, the V gene TRBV30, with D possibly matching TRBD1 (5 bases). V was clipped by 3 bases and J by 1 base, with 9 bases between them. CDR3 length equals 13 residues. CDR1 and CDR2 (germline): GTSNPN, SVGIG (reference sequence). The CDR3 nucleotides read TGTGCCTGGAGCGGGGGACCGAACACTGAAGCTTTCTTT. Translation gives CAWSGGPNTEAFF.

The chain employs TRBV10-3 and TRBJ2-2, with TRBD1 identical over 8 bases. V trimming: 5 bases; J trimming: 2 bases; junction bases outside the gene matches: 4. The germline V gene has CDR1 ENHRY and CDR2 SYGVKD. The CDR3 runs to 15 residues. Written as DNA, the CDR3 is TGTGCCATCAGTAACGGACAGGGAAACACCGGGGAGCTGTTTTTT. It codes for CAISNGQGNTGELFF.

This chain links TRBV21-1 with TRBJ1-1; the table's D call, TRBD1, was not checked against the DNA. TRBV21-1 is described as a pseudogene. The CDR3 runs 17 residues. The CDR3 spells CASSKGGQTPPNTEAFF. In DNA, the CDR3 is TGTGCCAGCAGCAAAGGAGGACAGACCCCTCCGAACACTGAAGCTTTCTTT.

The genes are TRBV6-2 or TRBV6-3 and TRBJ2-7; D not resolved. Trimming pared 3 bases from V and 6 bases from J, leaving 9 bases between. This CDR3 is built from 12 residues. Germline V gene sequence: CDR1 MNHEY, CDR2 SVGEGT. The CDR3 sequence is CASSYTGFEQYF. CDR3 nucleotides: TGTGCCAGCAGTTATACGGGTTTCGAGCAGTACTTC.

The chain joins TRBV24-1 to TRBJ2-5; 8 nucleotides agree with TRBD1. V gave up 4 bases and J gave up 7 bases; unmatched junction bases: 10. Germline V lookup: CDR1 KGHDR, CDR2 SFDVKD. CDR3 length equals 15 residues. The CDR3 protein is CATSETGTGGPTQYF. The CDR3 bases are TGTGCCACCAGTGAAACCGGGACAGGTGGGCCGACCCAGTACTTC.

This clone was found once. V usage is TRBV6-5 and J usage is TRBJ1-6; D is possibly TRBD1 (6 bases). This CDR3 has 15 residues. V was cut by 6 bases and J by 6 bases, with 15 bases left in between. In germline, CDR1 is MNHEY, CDR2 SVGAGI. Here the CDR3 reads CASSTRTGFNSPLHF. The CDR3 coding sequence is TGTGCCAGCAGCACACGAACAGGGTTTAATTCACCCCTCCACTTT.

The chain links TRBV6-1 to TRBJ2-6; D is unresolved. This CDR3 spans 16 amino acids. V was pared by 2 bases and J by 0 bases, with 8 bases between. The germline V gene encodes CDR1 MNHNS and CDR2 SASEGT. The CDR3 sequence: CASSEIIGSGANVLTF. CDR3 DNA sequence: TGTGCCAGCAGTGAAATAATCGGCTCTGGGGCCAACGTCCTGACTTTC.

V and J are TRBV27 and TRBJ2-7; D might be TRBD2 (5 bases). This CDR3 has 15 amino acids. In germline, CDR1 is MNHEY, CDR2 SMNVEV (reference sequence). V was trimmed by 0 bases and J by 3 bases, leaving 12 bases between them. The CDR3 is CASSLSGGGHYEQYF. The CDR3 DNA reads as TGTGCCAGCAGTTTATCGGGCGGAGGCCACTACGAGCAGTACTTC.

This chain links TRBV4-1 with TRBJ2-7; D might be TRBD2 (5 bases). V gave up 0 bases and J gave up 0 bases, with 12 bases separating them. The length of the CDR3 is 16 residues. Germline assignment: CDR1 MGHRA and CDR2 YSYEKL. The CDR3 nucleotides are TGCGCCAGCAGCCAAGAAACGGGAACGGACTCCTACGAGCAGTACTTC. Residues: CASSQETGTDSYEQYF.

The V gene is TRBV6-5, the J gene TRBJ1-1, with 7 bases fitting TRBD1. Trimming removed 6 bases from V and 4 bases from J; junction bases left unmatched: 5. The CDR3 extends over 13 amino acids. Germline-derived CDR1 and CDR2 are MNHEY and SVGAGI. In DNA form, the CDR3 reads TGTGCCAGCAGCGCCGCAGGGGGCACTGAAGCTTTCTTT. Translating it yields CASSAAGGTEAFF.

This chain uses TRBV6-6 with TRBJ1-1; 7 bases agree with TRBD1. This CDR3 has 13 residues. Germline V gene data show CDR1 as MNHNY and CDR2 as SVGAGI (reference sequence). V shed 2 bases and J 6 bases; nucleotides not matched to a gene: 3. The DNA of the CDR3 is TGTGCCAGCAGTTACCGCGGGACAGCTGAAGCTTTCTTT. It translates to CASSYRGTAEAFF.

The chain's CDR3 is CASSRGGTQDEQYF. CDR3 DNA sequence: TGCGCCAGCAGCCGGGGAGGGACGCAGGACGAGCAGTACTTC. The chain carries TRBV5-1 and TRBJ2-7; 7 nucleotides agree with TRBD2. V trimming: 4 bases; J trimming: 5 bases; junction bases outside the gene matches: 9. The CDR3 is 14 amino acids. CDR1 is SGHRS, CDR2 YFSETQ, per germline.

The chain joins TRBV5-1 to TRBJ2-7, with a weak D call TRBD1 (6 bases). Germline V gene sequence: CDR1 SGHRS, CDR2 YFSETQ. There are 13 residues in the CDR3. The ends were cut back, 4 bases at V and 5 bases at J, with 13 bases in the middle. This chain's CDR3 is CASSNFRGNEQYF. For the CDR3, the DNA is TGCGCCAGCAGCAATTTCAGGGGAAACGAGCAGTACTTC.

The genes are TRBV19 and TRBJ1-1, with D perhaps TRBD1 (5 bases). The germline gives CDR1 LNHDA, CDR2 SQIVND (reference sequence). The CDR3 has 15 amino acids. Trimming removed 0 bases from V and 5 bases from J, with 13 bases in between. CDR3 nucleotide sequence: TGTGCCAGTAGTATAGATCAGGGAGGAGGGACTGAAGCTTTCTTT. It is translated as CASSIDQGGGTEAFF.

This sequence joins TRBV6-1 and TRBJ2-1; D is undetermined. V was cut by 2 bases and J by 5 bases, with 7 bases left in between. Per the germline V gene, CDR1 is MNHNS and CDR2 is SASEGT. This CDR3 has 13 residues. The CDR3 bases are TGTGCCAGCAGTGAACTAGGCGACAATGAGCAGTTCTTC. Amino acid sequence: CASSELGDNEQFF.